A selection of T cell receptor beta chains follows, all from one sample in a study of blood T cell repertoires in COVID-19. Only in-frame clones appear in the TCRdb table, and some are missing; sequencing was by immunoSEQ multiplex PCR. The sample lists hundreds of thousands of clones; approximately 82% were seen once. Sequencing was done on a sample of PBMCs or T cells enriched from blood (not recorded which). Receptors were obtained from a man in his forties or fifties who had been exposed to COVID-19. CDR3s include the opening cysteine and the closing phenylalanine or tryptophan. D genes are given only for firm matches. Only part of the rows carry a size: once, few, many, or a class if the clone is expanded.

D gene: TRBD1; J gene: TRBJ1-3; V gene: TRBV4-1; clone size: NA; CDR3 DNA: TGCGCCAGCAGCCAAGGGACAGGGTCGGGCTCTGGAAACACCATATATTTT; CDR3 protein: CASSQGTGSGSGNTIYF
D gene: TRBD1; J gene: TRBJ1-1; V gene: TRBV20-1; clone size: NA; CDR3 DNA: TGCAGTGTCCCGGGACAGGGGTTAGCTTTCTTT; CDR3 protein: CSVPGQGLAFF
D gene: NA; J gene: TRBJ1-6; V gene: TRBV6-5; clone size: NA; CDR3 DNA: TGTGCCTCGCTCAGGGCCGAAGGTTCACCCCTCCACTTT; CDR3 protein: CASLRAEGSPLHF
D gene: NA; J gene: TRBJ2-1; V gene: TRBV2; clone size: NA; CDR3 DNA: TGTGCCAGCAAGGTGCAGGGAACCTACAATGAGCAGTTCTTC; CDR3 protein: CASKVQGTYNEQFF
D gene: NA; J gene: TRBJ1-2; V gene: TRBV2; clone size: NA; CDR3 DNA: TGTGCCAGTCAAGGGGGGGGACATGGCTACACCTTC; CDR3 protein: CASQGGGHGYTF
D gene: NA; J gene: TRBJ2-6; V gene: TRBV7-6; clone size: NA; CDR3 DNA: TGTGCCAGCAGCCCGCGGGCCCGGTCTGGGGCCAACGTCCTGACTTTC; CDR3 protein: CASSPRARSGANVLTF
D gene: NA; J gene: TRBJ2-3; V gene: TRBV9; clone size: NA; CDR3 DNA: TGTGCCAGCAGCGTAATGGAGACAGATACGCAGTATTTT; CDR3 protein: CASSVMETDTQYF
D gene: TRBD2; J gene: TRBJ2-1; V gene: TRBV9; clone size: NA; CDR3 DNA: TGTGCCAGCAGCGTAGGACTAGCGGGAGGGGAGCAGTTCTTC; CDR3 protein: CASSVGLAGGEQFF
D gene: NA; J gene: TRBJ2-5; V gene: TRBV18; clone size: NA; CDR3 DNA: TGTGCCAGCTCACTCAATGGCGGTCAAGAGACCCAGTACTTC; CDR3 protein: CASSLNGGQETQYF
D gene: TRBD2; J gene: TRBJ2-3; V gene: TRBV4-2; clone size: NA; CDR3 DNA: TGTGCCAGCAGCCAGCCCACTAGCGGGAGATCCGATACGCAGTATTTT; CDR3 protein: CASSQPTSGRSDTQYF
D gene: NA; J gene: TRBJ2-3; V gene: TRBV30; clone size: NA; CDR3 DNA: TGTGCCTGGAGTGTAATAGCAACAGATACGCAGTATTTT; CDR3 protein: CAWSVIATDTQYF
D gene: TRBD2; J gene: TRBJ2-7; V gene: TRBV4-1; clone size: NA; CDR3 DNA: TGCGCCAGCAGCCAGGAGGGACTAGCCACCTACGAGCAGTACTTC; CDR3 protein: CASSQEGLATYEQYF
D gene: TRBD2; J gene: TRBJ2-1; V gene: TRBV14; clone size: NA; CDR3 DNA: TGTGCCAGCCAGCGAAGCGGGAGCGGAGGGAATGAGCAGTTCTTC; CDR3 protein: CASQRSGSGGNEQFF
D gene: NA; J gene: TRBJ2-1; V gene: TRBV5-6; clone size: NA; CDR3 DNA: TGTGCCAGCAGCTTGGTAACACGGAGCTCCTACAATGAGCAGTTCTTC; CDR3 protein: CASSLVTRSSYNEQFF
D gene: NA; J gene: TRBJ2-3; V gene: TRBV29-1; clone size: NA; CDR3 DNA: TGCAGCGCGCGGAGCACAGATACGCAGTATTTT; CDR3 protein: CSARSTDTQYF
D gene: TRBD2; J gene: TRBJ2-3; V gene: TRBV18; clone size: NA; CDR3 DNA: TGTGCCAGCTCACTTTACGTGACTAGCGGGAGTGCAGATACGCAGTATTTT; CDR3 protein: CASSLYVTSGSADTQYF
D gene: NA; J gene: TRBJ2-1; V gene: TRBV7-2; clone size: NA; CDR3 DNA: TGTGCCAGCAGCTTGTCCACTAACCTAGAGCAGTTCTTC; CDR3 protein: CASSLSTNLEQFF
D gene: TRBD1; J gene: TRBJ1-1; V gene: TRBV6-5; clone size: few; CDR3 DNA: TGTGCCAGCAGTTCCGGGACAGGGAGATCCACTGAAGCTTTCTTT; CDR3 protein: CASSSGTGRSTEAFF
D gene: TRBD2; J gene: TRBJ2-5; V gene: TRBV7-8; clone size: NA; CDR3 DNA: TGTGCCAGCAGCAGTGGAGGAGCCGGGGGGACTACTCAGACCCAGTACTTC; CDR3 protein: CASSSGGAGGTTQTQYF
D gene: TRBD2; J gene: TRBJ2-1; V gene: TRBV7-9; clone size: few; CDR3 DNA: TGTGCCAGCAGCTTACGCGGGGGTAATGAGCAGTTCTTC; CDR3 protein: CASSLRGGNEQFF
D gene: TRBD2; J gene: TRBJ2-5; V gene: TRBV7-9; clone size: NA; CDR3 DNA: TGTGCCAGCAGCCAAAGCTCGGGACTAGCGGGAACACAGACCCAGTACTTC; CDR3 protein: CASSQSSGLAGTQTQYF
D gene: NA; J gene: TRBJ1-1; V gene: TRBV2; clone size: NA; CDR3 DNA: TGTGCCAGCAGTGTTCAGGGGATGGAGAATTGGACTGAAGCTTTCTTT; CDR3 protein: CASSVQGMENWTEAFF
D gene: TRBD2; J gene: TRBJ2-7; V gene: TRBV24-1; clone size: NA; CDR3 DNA: TGTGCCACCAGTGATTCCGGGACTAGCGGGACTCCCTACGAGCAGTACTTC; CDR3 protein: CATSDSGTSGTPYEQYF
D gene: NA; J gene: TRBJ1-1; V gene: TRBV30; clone size: few; CDR3 DNA: TGTGCCTGGACTAAAGGGGCAGGGGAGGGCACTGAAGCTTTCTTT; CDR3 protein: CAWTKGAGEGTEAFF
D gene: NA; J gene: TRBJ2-2; V gene: TRBV18; clone size: NA; CDR3 DNA: TGTGCCAGCTCACCACAGGAGGTGGCGAACACCGGGGAGCTGTTTTTT; CDR3 protein: CASSPQEVANTGELFF
D gene: TRBD2; J gene: TRBJ2-7; V gene: TRBV24-1; clone size: NA; CDR3 DNA: TGTGCCACCAGTTCGAGCGGGAGGGAATACGAGCAGTACTTC; CDR3 protein: CATSSSGREYEQYF
D gene: NA; J gene: TRBJ2-1; V gene: TRBV10-1; clone size: NA; CDR3 DNA: TGCGCCAGCAGTGACCGGGACTGGACCAATGAGCAGTTCTTC; CDR3 protein: CASSDRDWTNEQFF
D gene: TRBD1; J gene: TRBJ1-2; V gene: TRBV15; clone size: NA; CDR3 DNA: TGTGCCACCAGCGTTTACAGGGGAGATGGCTACACCTTC; CDR3 protein: CATSVYRGDGYTF
D gene: NA; J gene: TRBJ2-1; V gene: TRBV23-1; clone size: NA; CDR3 DNA: TGCGCCAGCAGCCCTAGCGTTCCGACCTACAATGAGCAGTTCTTC; CDR3 protein: CASSPSVPTYNEQFF
D gene: NA; J gene: TRBJ2-7; V gene: TRBV5-1; clone size: NA; CDR3 DNA: TGCGCCAGCAGCTTGTGGTCTAGCTTGGGGTACGAGCAGTACTTC; CDR3 protein: CASSLWSSLGYEQYF
D gene: NA; J gene: TRBJ1-5; V gene: TRBV3-1/TRBV3-2; clone size: NA; CDR3 DNA: TGTGCCAGCAGCCAAGGGGGGGCAGGGAGGGCCAATCAGCCCCAGCATTTT; CDR3 protein: CASSQGGAGRANQPQHF
D gene: NA; J gene: TRBJ2-3; V gene: TRBV5-4; clone size: few; CDR3 DNA: TGTGCCAGCAGAATCTATCCGACAGATACGCAGTATTTT; CDR3 protein: CASRIYPTDTQYF
D gene: NA; J gene: TRBJ1-6; V gene: TRBV18; clone size: NA; CDR3 DNA: TGTGCCAGCTCACCCACCCGGGTCCGAGATTCACCCCTCCACTTT; CDR3 protein: CASSPTRVRDSPLHF
D gene: TRBD2; J gene: TRBJ2-1; V gene: TRBV11-3; clone size: few; CDR3 DNA: TGTGCCAGCAGCGTCTGGAGGGTGGTAGCGGGAGGCAATGAGCAGTTCTTC; CDR3 protein: CASSVWRVVAGGNEQFF
D gene: NA; J gene: TRBJ2-5; V gene: TRBV27; clone size: NA; CDR3 DNA: TGTGCCAGCAGTTTGATGCCAGGGGTCTGGGAGACCCAGTACTTC; CDR3 protein: CASSLMPGVWETQYF
D gene: NA; J gene: TRBJ2-3; V gene: TRBV7-3; clone size: NA; CDR3 DNA: TGTGCCAGCAGCTTAGACGGGAGCACAGATACGCAGTATTTT; CDR3 protein: CASSLDGSTDTQYF
D gene: NA; J gene: TRBJ2-7; V gene: TRBV24-1; clone size: few; CDR3 DNA: TGTGCCACCAGTGATTCCGGGAGCTTCTACGAGCAGTACTTC; CDR3 protein: CATSDSGSFYEQYF
D gene: NA; J gene: TRBJ1-5; V gene: TRBV7-2; clone size: NA; CDR3 DNA: TGTGCCAGCAGCTTTATGCAGTGGCAGCCCCAGCATTTT; CDR3 protein: CASSFMQWQPQHF
D gene: NA; J gene: TRBJ2-7; V gene: TRBV30; clone size: NA; CDR3 DNA: TGTGCCTGGAGGAAAACGGGACTCCTCTACGAGCAGTACTTC; CDR3 protein: CAWRKTGLLYEQYF
D gene: NA; J gene: TRBJ2-2; V gene: TRBV6-1; clone size: NA; CDR3 DNA: TGTGCCAGCAGGGAACTAGCTGATCCCGCGAACACCGGGGAGCTGTTTTTT; CDR3 protein: CASRELADPANTGELFF
D gene: NA; J gene: TRBJ2-5; V gene: TRBV18; clone size: NA; CDR3 DNA: TGTGCCAGCTCACCGTTCGGTCAAGAGACCCAGTACTTC; CDR3 protein: CASSPFGQETQYF
D gene: NA; J gene: TRBJ2-4; V gene: TRBV6-5; clone size: few; CDR3 DNA: TGTGCCAGCAGTTACTCGAATCCCGACAGTAAAAACATTCAGTACTTC; CDR3 protein: CASSYSNPDSKNIQYF
D gene: TRBD2; J gene: TRBJ2-7; V gene: TRBV7-3; clone size: NA; CDR3 DNA: TGTGCCAGCAGCCGGACTAGCGGGTTCCGCGAGCAGTACTTC; CDR3 protein: CASSRTSGFREQYF
D gene: TRBD1; J gene: TRBJ2-1; V gene: TRBV27; clone size: NA; CDR3 DNA: TGTGCCAGCACCATACTCTCCGGGACAGATACTTACTCCTACAATGAGCAGTTCTTC; CDR3 protein: CASTILSGTDTYSYNEQFF
D gene: NA; J gene: TRBJ2-2; V gene: TRBV27; clone size: once; CDR3 DNA: TGTGCCACCAGGGGGGGGGTTGGGACGGACACCGGGGAGCTGTTTTTT; CDR3 protein: CATRGGVGTDTGELFF
D gene: NA; J gene: TRBJ1-2; V gene: TRBV19; clone size: NA; CDR3 DNA: TGTGCCAGTTCCGTTCAGGGTGAACTCTATGGCTACACCTTC; CDR3 protein: CASSVQGELYGYTF
D gene: NA; J gene: TRBJ1-1; V gene: TRBV19; clone size: NA; CDR3 DNA: TGTGCCAGTAGTATTAATACGATAGCGAACACTGAAGCTTTCTTT; CDR3 protein: CASSINTIANTEAFF
D gene: NA; J gene: TRBJ2-2; V gene: TRBV2; clone size: NA; CDR3 DNA: TGTGCCAGCAGTTCGGGTGTCGGGGAGCTGTTTTTT; CDR3 protein: CASSSGVGELFF
D gene: TRBD1; J gene: TRBJ1-5; V gene: TRBV9; clone size: NA; CDR3 DNA: TGTGCCAGCACCACCCCAGGGGGCGCGAGGCAGCCCCAGCATTTT; CDR3 protein: CASTTPGGARQPQHF
D gene: TRBD2; J gene: TRBJ2-7; V gene: TRBV3-1/TRBV3-2; clone size: NA; CDR3 DNA: TGTGCCAGCAGCCCCGTAGCGGGAGGGGCCTACGAGCAGTACTTC; CDR3 protein: CASSPVAGGAYEQYF
D gene: NA; J gene: TRBJ1-5; V gene: TRBV10-3; clone size: NA; CDR3 DNA: TGTGCCGGACAGATAGGGGGTGAAACCCGGCAGCCCCAGCATTTT; CDR3 protein: CAGQIGGETRQPQHF
D gene: NA; J gene: TRBJ1-6; V gene: TRBV7-8; clone size: NA; CDR3 DNA: TGTGCCAGCAGCTTAGGTAGTTCACCCCTCCACTTT; CDR3 protein: CASSLGSSPLHF
D gene: TRBD1; J gene: TRBJ2-7; V gene: TRBV6-5; clone size: NA; CDR3 DNA: TGTGCCAGCAGTTCCCCGGGACAGGGGCCCCGCGAGCAGTACTTC; CDR3 protein: CASSSPGQGPREQYF